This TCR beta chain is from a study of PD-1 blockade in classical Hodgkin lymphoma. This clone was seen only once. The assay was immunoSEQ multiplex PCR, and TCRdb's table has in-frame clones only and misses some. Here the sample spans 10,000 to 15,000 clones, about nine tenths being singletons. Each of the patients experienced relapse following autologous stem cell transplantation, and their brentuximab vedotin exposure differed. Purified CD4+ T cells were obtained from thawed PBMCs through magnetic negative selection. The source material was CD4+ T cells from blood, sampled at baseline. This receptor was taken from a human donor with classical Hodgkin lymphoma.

The CDR3: CASSESPGEGGGTEAFF. CDR3 in DNA: TGTGCCAGCAGTGAATCTCCGGGGGAGGGGGGTGGCACTGAAGCTTTCTTT. The chain joins TRBV25-1 to TRBJ1-1; perhaps TRBD1 as D (6 bases). CDR1 and CDR2 from the germline V gene are MGHDK and SYGVNS. CDR3 length: 17 residues. V gave up 1 base and J gave up 4 bases, with 19 bases separating them.